The rows below give T cell receptor beta chains drawn from one sample of a study of blood T cell repertoires in COVID-19. The table came from immunoSEQ multiplex PCR; TCRdb's copy has only in-frame clones and leaves some out. This table holds some 190,000 clones, 70% to 90% found once. The sample comprised peripheral blood. These receptor sequences come from a human donor with active or convalescent COVID-19. The donor label of this sample is uncertain. Both conserved end residues are trimmed from each CDR3. Fields, in order: CDR3 protein, J gene, V gene.

CDR3aa: ASSQDRVSGGALSTQY; j_gene: TRBJ2-3; v_gene: TRBV4-3
CDR3aa: ASSPVRGNTEAF; j_gene: TRBJ1-1; v_gene: TRBV11-3
CDR3aa: ASSQLGTVRSYGYT; j_gene: TRBJ1-2; v_gene: TRBV7-2
CDR3aa: ASSPAGRGPSYEQY; j_gene: TRBJ2-7; v_gene: TRBV4-1
CDR3aa: ASSQGQGPYEQY; j_gene: TRBJ2-7; v_gene: TRBV7-3
CDR3aa: ASSRGTAFNEKLF; j_gene: TRBJ1-4; v_gene: TRBV5-1
CDR3aa: ASSQGTGLASYNEQF; j_gene: TRBJ2-1; v_gene: TRBV4-1
CDR3aa: ASSLVGGYGTYEQY; j_gene: TRBJ2-7; v_gene: TRBV5-5
CDR3aa: ASSSEPVGGIPYEQY; j_gene: TRBJ2-7; v_gene: TRBV7-3
CDR3aa: ASSLGQKGDFSNQPQH; j_gene: TRBJ1-5; v_gene: TRBV5-6
CDR3aa: ASRSSGSNEQF; j_gene: TRBJ2-1; v_gene: TRBV19
CDR3aa: ASSGGTVQNIQY; j_gene: TRBJ2-4; v_gene: TRBV18
CDR3aa: ASSHTGGGLAGAHEQY; j_gene: TRBJ2-7; v_gene: TRBV3-1/TRBV3-2
CDR3aa: AIRTSGAGELF; j_gene: TRBJ2-2; v_gene: TRBV4-1
CDR3aa: ASSSLDRAYTGELF; j_gene: TRBJ2-2; v_gene: TRBV27
CDR3aa: ASSLRLAGIQDTQY; j_gene: TRBJ2-3; v_gene: TRBV5-1
CDR3aa: ACHDRAGNTIY; j_gene: TRBJ1-3; v_gene: TRBV30
CDR3aa: AWSTGLSKVNEQF; j_gene: TRBJ2-1; v_gene: TRBV30
CDR3aa: SASSHQETQY; j_gene: TRBJ2-5; v_gene: TRBV20-1
CDR3aa: ASSLATGEQDTQY; j_gene: TRBJ2-3; v_gene: TRBV7-2
CDR3aa: ASSLQGAGNTIY; j_gene: TRBJ1-3; v_gene: TRBV7-6
CDR3aa: ASSEAGYEQY; j_gene: TRBJ2-7; v_gene: TRBV11-3
CDR3aa: ASSLDLGTGDEQF; j_gene: TRBJ2-1; v_gene: TRBV11-2
CDR3aa: ASSLGPGQRGYT; j_gene: TRBJ1-2; v_gene: TRBV5-5
CDR3aa: ATRQGNSPLH; j_gene: TRBJ1-6; v_gene: TRBV6-5
CDR3aa: ASSHGTVNNSPLH; j_gene: TRBJ1-6; v_gene: TRBV4-3
CDR3aa: ASSLSGGRETQY; j_gene: TRBJ2-5; v_gene: TRBV7-3
CDR3aa: ASSLVDPQVFATNEKLF; j_gene: TRBJ1-4; v_gene: TRBV27
CDR3aa: ASSLAGGENTIY; j_gene: TRBJ1-3; v_gene: TRBV7-2
CDR3aa: ASSSGQGGTLRETQY; j_gene: TRBJ2-5; v_gene: TRBV5-1
CDR3aa: ASSRQDYNEQF; j_gene: TRBJ2-1; v_gene: TRBV7-7
CDR3aa: ASSSTSGGHQSKAGLYEQY; j_gene: TRBJ2-7; v_gene: TRBV28
CDR3aa: ASSPGLAGAEQY; j_gene: TRBJ2-3; v_gene: TRBV9
CDR3aa: ATSREGGAPIYGYT; j_gene: TRBJ1-2; v_gene: TRBV15
CDR3aa: ASSLDPGRYGYT; j_gene: TRBJ1-2; v_gene: TRBV7-3
CDR3aa: SGDKGGKLF; j_gene: TRBJ1-4; v_gene: TRBV29-1
CDR3aa: ASMESSGANVLT; j_gene: TRBJ2-6; v_gene: TRBV6-6
CDR3aa: ASRDNRGQETQY; j_gene: TRBJ2-5; v_gene: TRBV2
CDR3aa: ASSLGTSGSYEQY; j_gene: TRBJ2-7; v_gene: TRBV7-9
CDR3aa: ASSPGGGTYEQY; j_gene: TRBJ2-7; v_gene: TRBV7-9
CDR3aa: ASSQGDRLGEQY; j_gene: TRBJ2-7; v_gene: TRBV5-5
CDR3aa: ASSLGSGPINEQF; j_gene: TRBJ2-1; v_gene: TRBV7-9
CDR3aa: ASSRRVSPSSYNEQF; j_gene: TRBJ2-1; v_gene: TRBV14
CDR3aa: ASIKGLRDEKLF; j_gene: TRBJ1-4; v_gene: TRBV6-5
CDR3aa: SVGLQAKNIQY; j_gene: TRBJ2-4; v_gene: TRBV29-1
CDR3aa: ASSIDRETQY; j_gene: TRBJ2-5; v_gene: TRBV7-2
CDR3aa: SVRAEGTTNEKLF; j_gene: TRBJ1-4; v_gene: TRBV29-1
CDR3aa: ASSYLSNEQF; j_gene: TRBJ2-1; v_gene: TRBV6-5
CDR3aa: ASSLAQGSEAF; j_gene: TRBJ1-1; v_gene: TRBV7-9
CDR3aa: ASTSTRQGKSEQY; j_gene: TRBJ2-7; v_gene: TRBV28
CDR3aa: ASSYNNGELF; j_gene: TRBJ2-2; v_gene: TRBV3-1/TRBV3-2
CDR3aa: ASSPSSGTEFNQPQH; j_gene: TRBJ1-5; v_gene: TRBV6-6
CDR3aa: ASSPPGTGVTIQY; j_gene: TRBJ2-4; v_gene: TRBV28
CDR3aa: AISPRTADGYT; j_gene: TRBJ1-2; v_gene: TRBV10-3